A single T cell receptor (beta chain) is shown here with its context. What it binds is unknown. The germline V gene encodes CDR1 LNHDA and CDR2 SQIVND (reference sequence). The CDR3 loop spans 16 amino acids. Trimming removed 3 bases at V and 2 bases at J, with 16 bases between. The sample belongs to a study of vaccination effects on CD4 cells after COVID-19. Data came from immunoSEQ multiplex PCR; TCRdb stores just in-frame clones and leaves some out. This table holds roughly 70,000 clones, around 72% found once. The study's findings and limits: Early timepoints after infection were absent, and convalescent patients were few in the study.

Before sequencing, viral peptide pools were used by the ViraFEST assay to expand antigen-specific CD4+ T cells. Isolation of CD4+ T cells took place after approximately 10 days of culture. Between March and December 2020, the person had a SARS-CoV-2 infection that PCR confirmed. Here the sequenced sample was CD4+ T cells from PBMCs cultured with HIV peptides, taken before COVID-19 vaccination. As for subset: HIV-1 Nef peptide pool negative control/reference culture. The rearrangement joins TRBV19 to TRBJ2-5; D is uncertain. The receptor was isolated from a human donor who had a prior SARS-CoV-2 infection. This CDR3 is CASSIGVYIQQETQYF. DNA for the CDR3: TGTGCCAGTAGTATTGGCGTCTACATCCAGCAAGAGACCCAGTACTTC.